The 21 T cell receptor beta chains listed next were all sequenced from one sample in a study of shared clonotypes between healthy human individuals (TCRdb year 2020). Library preparation used the immunoSEQ multiplex PCR assay. TCRdb re-hosts the immuneACCESS table, in-frame sequences only. Its copies lack some clones; in the studies checked, an unresolved V gene accounts for under half of them, and the cause for the rest is not known. This sample holds hundreds of thousands of clones; around 67% were observed only once. The leading ten clones occupy around 1.6% of the sample. The sample taken for sequencing was memory CD4+ T cells sorted from blood. According to the study, the label for this sample's cell subset or site signals: CD45RA-negative fraction. Source of these receptors: a woman aged 25-40 years in good health.

This sequence joins TRBV5-1 and TRBJ1-4, with D possibly matching TRBD1 (5 bases). Germline V lookup: CDR1 SGHRS, CDR2 YFSETQ. The CDR3 has 14 residues. V dropped 4 bases and J dropped 6 bases, with 13 bases sitting between them. The CDR3 coding sequence is TGCGCCAGCAGCCAGGGAGGCGTAGATGAAAAACTGTTTTTT. Its protein product is CASSQGGVDEKLFF.

The chain carries TRBV7-3 and TRBJ1-2; TRBD1 is a possible D gene (5 bases). The germline V and J ends were trimmed by 0 bases and 6 bases, with 11 bases remaining between them. Germline V gene sequence: CDR1 SGHTA, CDR2 FQGTGA. The CDR3 is 14 residues long. CDR3 residues: CASSLTSLGHGYTF. CDR3 DNA sequence: TGTGCCAGCAGCTTAACGTCCTTGGGGCATGGCTACACCTTC.

The rearrangement uses TRBV28 and TRBJ2-2; perhaps TRBD2 as D (6 bases). V lost 6 bases and J 6 bases, leaving 20 bases between the germline ends. The germline gives CDR1 MDHEN, CDR2 SYDVKM. The CDR3 contains 16 residues. The CDR3 coding sequence is TGTGCCAGCAGCCGACGACTAGATTGGGGCGCCGGGGAGCTGTTTTTT. Protein product: CASSRRLDWGAGELFF.

In its sample, this clone was seen a few times. The J gene is TRBJ1-1, the V gene TRBV28; D is possibly TRBD1 (5 bases). The CDR3 runs to 13 residues. With 4 bases removed from V and 6 bases from J, the gap between germline ends came to 12 bases. The germline V gene has CDR1 MDHEN and CDR2 SYDVKM. The DNA for the CDR3 is TGTGCCAGCAGTTCCGGGACCCCCCCTGAAGCTTTCTTT. The encoded protein is CASSSGTPPEAFF.

The chain recombines TRBV28 with TRBJ2-7; tentatively, D is TRBD1 (6 bases). The CDR3 consists of 15 residues. Germline CDR1 is MDHEN and CDR2 is SYDVKM. Trimming took off 7 bases at V and 2 bases at J, with 18 bases between the two ends. The CDR3 nucleotides read TGTGCCAGCACCAAACTGGACAGCCTCACCTACGAGCAGTACTTC. Translated: CASTKLDSLTYEQYF.

This clone was seen a single time. The CDR3 is CASSLRTGRGEDTQYF. CDR3 DNA: TGTGCCAGCAGTCTCCGGACAGGGAGGGGAGAAGATACGCAGTATTTT. The chain uses TRBV28 and TRBJ2-3; a possible D gene is TRBD1 (8 bases). This CDR3 contains 16 residues. CDR1 is MDHEN, CDR2 SYDVKM, per germline. V was clipped by 5 bases and J by 5 bases, with 20 bases between them.

The V gene is TRBV5-1, the J gene TRBJ1-4; D is unresolved. Per germline, CDR1 SGHRS and CDR2 YFSETQ. Trimming left V 0 bases short and J 5 bases short, with 11 bases between. This CDR3 has 15 amino acids. CDR3 in amino acids: CASSLALDPNEKLFF. DNA of the CDR3: TGCGCCAGCAGCTTGGCCCTGGATCCAAATGAAAAACTGTTTTTT.

This clone was found a few times. CDR3 DNA sequence: TGTGCCAGCAGCCCACGACAGGGGGCAGATACGCAGTATTTT. This sequence encodes CASSPRQGADTQYF. This chain joins TRBV7-6 and TRBJ2-3, with 9 nucleotides matching TRBD1. The CDR3 has 14 residues. V dropped 5 bases and J dropped 4; count of bases not matched to a gene: 4. Germline CDR1 reads SGHVS; CDR2 reads FNYEAQ.

This clone was seen just once. The V gene is TRBV10-1, the J gene TRBJ2-3; 9 positions agree with TRBD1. The CDR3 is 15 amino acids. Germline CDR1 and CDR2: WNHNN and SYGVQD (reference sequence). V lost 6 bases to trimming and J lost 2 bases; unmatched junction nucleotides: 6. The CDR3 DNA is TGCGCCAGCAGCGCCGGGACAGGGCACACAGATACGCAGTATTTT. Protein product: CASSAGTGHTDTQYF.

The chain joins TRBV11-2 to TRBJ2-7; possible D gene TRBD1, 5 bases. This CDR3 is 15 amino acids long. V was cut by 6 bases and J by 2 bases, with 17 bases left in between. From germline, CDR1 is SGHAT and CDR2 FQNNGV. CDR3 in DNA: TGTGCCAGCAGTTCCAGGGTAGTCGCCCCCTACGAGCAGTACTTC. Its translation is CASSSRVVAPYEQYF.

V usage is TRBV9 and J usage is TRBJ1-2, with D uncertain. This CDR3 is 13 amino acids long. The ends were cut back, 0 bases at V and 5 bases at J, with 8 bases in the middle. Germline V gene lookup returns CDR1 SGDLS and CDR2 YYNGEE. CDR3 loop: CASSVGSGYGYTF. The CDR3 nucleotides are TGTGCCAGCAGCGTAGGTTCGGGTTATGGCTACACCTTC.

This clone was seen a few times. The chain recombines TRBV28 with TRBJ1-5, with D perhaps matching TRBD1 (6 bases). The CDR3 loop spans 17 amino acids. Trimming removed 6 bases at V and 0 bases at J, with 18 bases between. The germline V gene has CDR1 MDHEN and CDR2 SYDVKM. The CDR3 DNA reads TGTGCCAGCAGCATTGCGGGGGCTCGGGATAGCAATCAGCCCCAGCATTTT. Protein: CASSIAGARDSNQPQHF.

DNA for the CDR3: TGTGCCAGCTCACCCTTCGACAGGGCGAACACTGAAGCTTTCTTT. Translation gives CASSPFDRANTEAFF. The chain joins TRBV18 to TRBJ1-1, with 7 nucleotides matching TRBD1. V lost 3 bases and J lost 1; bases outside the gene matches: 5. Germline loops: CDR1 KGHSH, CDR2 LQKENI. The CDR3 contains 15 residues.

The CDR3 nucleotides are TGTGCCAGCAGCTTGAAGGGGGCCAGCGAGCAGTACTTC. As protein: CASSLKGASEQYF. The chain joins TRBV5-5 to TRBJ2-7, with TRBD1 identical over 7 bases. The V segment lost 1 base and the J segment 6 bases; nucleotides outside the gene matches: 4. CDR1 SGHKS and CDR2 YYEKEE come from the germline V gene (reference sequence). The CDR3 has 13 residues.

The gene calls are TRBV5-1 and TRBJ2-1, with a weak D call TRBD2 (6 bases). Germline CDR1 and CDR2: SGHRS and YFSETQ. V dropped 3 bases and J dropped 6 bases, with 16 bases sitting between them. CDR3 length: 15 amino acids. The CDR3 nucleotides are TGCGCCAGCAGCTCTCCAGTAACGGAGGGCAATGAGCAGTTCTTC. Protein sequence: CASSSPVTEGNEQFF.

The rearrangement links TRBV29-1 to TRBJ2-4, with D perhaps TRBD1 (7 bases). Germline assignment: CDR1 SQVTM and CDR2 ANQGSEA. Trimming pared 5 bases from V and 0 bases from J, leaving 17 bases between. CDR3 length: 16 residues. DNA of the CDR3: TGCAGCGTTTTGGAGGGGGCGGCTCTAGCCAAAAACATTCAGTACTTC. It yields the protein CSVLEGAALAKNIQYF.

The rearrangement joins TRBV11-1 to TRBJ2-7; D gene ambiguous. V was shortened by 1 base and J by 7 bases, with 11 bases between the two germline ends. This CDR3 is built from 13 residues. CDR1 is SGHAT, CDR2 FQDESV, per germline (reference sequence). This CDR3 reads CASSLGTYEEQYF. The CDR3 nucleotides are TGTGCCAGCAGCTTAGGAACGTATGAAGAGCAGTACTTC.

This clone has a single count. The same CDR3 can be traced to other DNA sequences in this sample. This CDR3 reads CASSLSSGSYEQYF. The CDR3 nucleotides are TGCGCCAGCAGCTTAAGCTCAGGCTCCTACGAGCAGTACTTC. The J gene is TRBJ2-7, the V gene TRBV5-1; D remains ambiguous. Trimming cost V 2 bases and J 0 bases, with 9 bases left between them. Germline V gene data show CDR1 as SGHRS and CDR2 as YFSETQ. CDR3 length: 14 residues. The whole variable domain, remainder taken from reference TRBV5-1 and TRBJ2-7, is KAGVTQTPRYLIKTRGQQVTLSCSPISGHRSVSWYQQTPGQGLQFLFEYFSETQRNKGNFPGRFSGRQFSNSRSEMNVSTLELGDSALYLCASSLSSGSYEQYFGPGTRLTVT.

The DNA of the CDR3 is TGTGCCAGCAGTAGGGGAAGGGAAGGACGCGAGCAGTACTTC. Translating it yields CASSRGREGREQYF. This chain links TRBV2 with TRBJ2-7, with D perhaps TRBD1 (5 bases). The CDR3 totals 14 residues. Trimming took 5 bases from V and 6 from J, leaving 17 bases between them. Germline V CDR1 and CDR2: SNHLY, FYNNEI.

The chain combines TRBV19 with TRBJ2-7, with D perhaps matching TRBD2 (7 bases). The CDR3 length is 16 residues. Germline CDR1 and CDR2: LNHDA and SQIVND (reference sequence). The V end was cut by 6 bases, the J end by 0 bases, with 18 bases between. CDR3 protein: CASSRGAAANSYEQYF. Here the CDR3 DNA reads TGTGCCAGTAGCCGGGGGGCGGCAGCGAACTCCTACGAGCAGTACTTC.

The chain has TRBV2 and TRBJ2-7; 11 positions match TRBD2. V lost 10 bases to trimming and J lost 4 bases; unmatched junction nucleotides: 9. Germline-derived CDR1 and CDR2 are SNHLY and FYNNEI. The CDR3 loop spans 14 amino acids. As DNA, the CDR3 is TGTGCCACTTCATCTAGCGGGAGGATTTACGAGCAGTACTTC. Translating it yields CATSSSGRIYEQYF. Full variable domain (outside the CDR3, taken from reference TRBV2 and TRBJ2-7): EPEVTQTPSHQVTQMGQEVILRCVPISNHLYFYWYRQILGQKVEFLVSFYNNEISEKSEIFDDQFSVERPDGSNFTLKIRSTKLEDSAMYFCATSSSGRIYEQYFGPGTRLTVT.